This record looks at one TCR beta chain sequence and its context. Its antigen remains unknown. This sample was taken from a study of blood T cells in healthy people across ages. Study-wide results and limits: There was no known CMV status for donors, so expanded clonotype changes were possibly confounded.

The V and J ends lost 6 bases and 4 bases respectively, with 12 bases between them. The CDR3 contains 14 residues. A J-beta primer mix and a sample-barcoded 5' primer were used in a second PCR of roughly 7 to 12 cycles. Using its own MiXCR run on the 5' RACE reads, TCRdb lists one record per CDR3 protein. The sample has some 780,000 distinct CDR3 sequences, roughly 50% seen once; the top ten hold roughly 24%. This receptor was identified in a man aged 35 to 55 in good health. The V gene is TRBV12-3 or TRBV12-4, the J gene TRBJ2-2; D is undetermined. What was sequenced was blood. The CDR3 here is CASSEAVATGELFF. CDR3 coding DNA: TGTGCCAGCAGCGAGGCAGTCGCCACCGGGGAGCTGTTTTTT.